The rows below give T cell receptor beta chains drawn from one sample of a study of shared clonotypes between healthy human individuals. Generated by immunoSEQ multiplex PCR, the TCRdb table keeps only in-frame clones and is missing some. Of more than 900,000 clones in the sample, about 80% were seen once. The sample consisted of memory CD4+ T cells from PBMCs. Every receptor here comes from a man between 18 and 29 years old in good health. Some clones in this sample may be carry-over from other donors' samples. The CDR3 runs from the conserved cysteine through the conserved F or W. D genes are given only for firm matches. Clone size appears in some rows only: once, few, many, or a class for an expanded clone.

clone_size: NA
v_call: TRBV4-3
d_call: NA
j_call: TRBJ2-1
cdr3_aa: CASSQGRGESSYNEQFF
cdr3_nt: TGCGCCAGCAGCCAAGGTCGTGGGGAGAGCTCCTACAATGAGCAGTTCTTC

clone_size: NA
v_call: TRBV9
d_call: TRBD1
j_call: TRBJ2-2
cdr3_aa: CASNRDRATGELFF
cdr3_nt: TGTGCCAGCAACCGGGACAGGGCCACCGGGGAGCTGTTTTTT

clone_size: NA
v_call: TRBV4-1
d_call: NA
j_call: TRBJ1-6
cdr3_aa: CASSQDGRVNSPLHF
cdr3_nt: TGCGCCAGCAGCCAAGATGGACGGGTTAATTCACCCCTCCACTTT

clone_size: NA
v_call: TRBV27
d_call: NA
j_call: TRBJ2-7
cdr3_aa: CASSFRQGSFEQYF
cdr3_nt: TGTGCCAGCAGTTTCAGGCAGGGGTCGTTCGAGCAGTACTTC

clone_size: NA
v_call: TRBV7-9
d_call: NA
j_call: TRBJ1-4
cdr3_aa: CASSHSATNEKLFF
cdr3_nt: TGTGCCAGCAGCCATAGTGCAACTAATGAAAAACTGTTTTTT

clone_size: NA
v_call: TRBV30
d_call: NA
j_call: TRBJ2-7
cdr3_aa: CAWSVLREQYF
cdr3_nt: TGTGCCTGGAGTGTATTGAGGGAGCAGTACTTC

clone_size: NA
v_call: TRBV6-1
d_call: NA
j_call: TRBJ1-2
cdr3_aa: CASSEEGSGRGVGIYGYTF
cdr3_nt: TGTGCCAGCAGTGAAGAGGGTTCGGGCAGGGGAGTAGGTATTTATGGCTACACCTTC

clone_size: NA
v_call: TRBV7-3
d_call: NA
j_call: TRBJ2-2
cdr3_aa: CASSSQRNTGELFF
cdr3_nt: TGTGCCAGCAGCTCACAACGGAACACCGGGGAGCTGTTTTTT

clone_size: NA
v_call: TRBV18
d_call: NA
j_call: TRBJ2-2
cdr3_aa: CASSRDRNTGELFF
cdr3_nt: TGTGCCAGCTCCCGAGACAGGAACACCGGGGAGCTGTTTTTT

clone_size: NA
v_call: TRBV11-1
d_call: NA
j_call: TRBJ2-7
cdr3_aa: CASSLGVEYEQYF
cdr3_nt: TGTGCCAGCAGCTTAGGAGTTGAATACGAGCAGTACTTC

clone_size: NA
v_call: TRBV5-1
d_call: NA
j_call: TRBJ2-3
cdr3_aa: CASSPGTAATDTQYF
cdr3_nt: TGCGCCAGCAGCCCCGGGACTGCAGCCACAGATACGCAGTATTTT

clone_size: many
v_call: TRBV7-2
d_call: NA
j_call: TRBJ1-1
cdr3_aa: CASSLSYTEAFF
cdr3_nt: TGTGCCAGCAGCTTAAGTTACACTGAAGCTTTCTTT

clone_size: NA
v_call: TRBV6-5
d_call: TRBD1
j_call: TRBJ1-1
cdr3_aa: CASSWATGGTEAFF
cdr3_nt: TGTGCCAGCAGTTGGGCGACAGGGGGCACTGAAGCTTTCTTT

clone_size: few
v_call: TRBV28
d_call: TRBD1
j_call: TRBJ2-6
cdr3_aa: CASSPWTGSISGANVLTF
cdr3_nt: TGTGCCAGCAGTCCCTGGACAGGGTCTATCTCTGGGGCCAACGTCCTGACTTTC

clone_size: NA
v_call: TRBV6-5
d_call: TRBD1
j_call: TRBJ2-3
cdr3_aa: CASSSHRGDTQYF
cdr3_nt: TGTGCCAGCAGTTCCCACAGGGGTGATACGCAGTATTTT

clone_size: few
v_call: TRBV28
d_call: NA
j_call: TRBJ1-2
cdr3_aa: CASSLLTLGYTF
cdr3_nt: TGTGCCAGCAGTTTATTAACTCTAGGCTACACCTTC

clone_size: few
v_call: TRBV9
d_call: TRBD2
j_call: TRBJ2-1
cdr3_aa: CASSPHPLGLAGNEQFF
cdr3_nt: TGTGCCAGCAGCCCACACCCTTTAGGACTAGCGGGGAATGAGCAGTTCTTC

clone_size: once
v_call: TRBV7-9
d_call: TRBD1
j_call: TRBJ1-4
cdr3_aa: CASKSRGGGEKLFF
cdr3_nt: TGTGCCAGCAAATCGAGAGGGGGCGGCGAAAAACTGTTTTTT

clone_size: NA
v_call: TRBV2
d_call: TRBD1
j_call: TRBJ1-5
cdr3_aa: CASRDRSNQPQHF
cdr3_nt: TGTGCCAGCAGGGACAGGAGCAATCAGCCCCAGCATTTT

clone_size: once
v_call: TRBV20-1
d_call: NA
j_call: TRBJ1-2
cdr3_aa: CSRYGYTF
cdr3_nt: TGCAGTAGATATGGCTACACCTTC

clone_size: few
v_call: TRBV9
d_call: NA
j_call: TRBJ2-3
cdr3_aa: CASSAGADTQYF
cdr3_nt: TGTGCCAGCAGCGCGGGAGCAGATACGCAGTATTTT

clone_size: NA
v_call: TRBV5-6
d_call: NA
j_call: TRBJ2-1
cdr3_aa: CASSLVAGGNRLF
cdr3_nt: NA

clone_size: NA
v_call: TRBV29-1
d_call: TRBD1
j_call: TRBJ2-1
cdr3_aa: CSAPYWDRDNEQFF
cdr3_nt: TGCAGCGCCCCCTACTGGGACAGGGACAATGAGCAGTTCTTC

clone_size: once
v_call: TRBV6-1
d_call: TRBD2
j_call: TRBJ2-1
cdr3_aa: CATGAAGVFRDEQFF
cdr3_nt: TGTGCCACCGGCGCGGCGGGAGTATTTCGCGATGAGCAGTTCTTC

clone_size: NA
v_call: TRBV20-1
d_call: NA
j_call: TRBJ2-1
cdr3_aa: CSPSANEQFF
cdr3_nt: TGCAGTCCTAGCGCCAATGAGCAGTTCTTC

clone_size: NA
v_call: TRBV6-5
d_call: TRBD2
j_call: TRBJ2-3
cdr3_aa: CATIMAGEKDTQYF
cdr3_nt: TGTGCCACGATCATGGCGGGAGAGAAGGATACGCAGTATTTT

clone_size: once
v_call: TRBV6-5
d_call: NA
j_call: TRBJ2-3
cdr3_aa: CASSRRESTDTQYF
cdr3_nt: TGTGCCAGCAGTAGACGGGAGAGCACAGATACGCAGTATTTT

clone_size: NA
v_call: TRBV5-1
d_call: TRBD2
j_call: TRBJ2-5
cdr3_aa: CASSFTSGIQETQYF
cdr3_nt: TGCGCCAGCAGCTTTACTAGCGGGATACAAGAGACCCAGTACTTC

clone_size: NA
v_call: TRBV5-1
d_call: NA
j_call: TRBJ2-7
cdr3_aa: CASSLSGLPYEQYF
cdr3_nt: TGCGCCAGCAGCTTGAGCGGGTTGCCCTACGAGCAGTACTTC

clone_size: once
v_call: TRBV15
d_call: NA
j_call: TRBJ2-7
cdr3_aa: CATSREGPGVGDEQYF
cdr3_nt: TGTGCCACCAGCAGAGAGGGCCCAGGAGTCGGAGACGAGCAGTACTTC